This is a list of T cell receptor beta chains from one sample in a study of T cells in Graves' hyperthyroidism and ophthalmopathy. TCRdb fed the multiplex PCR reads into MiXCR, producing one record per CDR3 protein. The sample carries hundreds of thousands of distinct CDR3 sequences, 13% to 15% recorded once. Sequencing was carried out using blood. These TCRs come from a woman in her fifties or sixties with Graves' ophthalmopathy. Both conserved end residues are part of each CDR3. D genes are given only for firm matches. Only part of the rows carry a size: once, few, many, or a class if the clone is expanded.

TGTGCCAGCAGCTTGCTTCGTCAGGGCGGCTATGGCTACACCTTC | CASSLLRQGGYGYTF | NA | TRBJ1-2 | TRBV5-6 | NA
TGTGCCAGCAGCTTAGCTCGTGACGGGAACTATGGCTACACCTTC | CASSLARDGNYGYTF | many | TRBJ1-2 | TRBV7-6 | NA
TGTGCCATCAGTGAGAGGGGACTAGCGGGAGGGCGCACCGGGGAGCTGTTTTTT | CAISERGLAGGRTGELFF | many | TRBJ2-2 | TRBV10-3 | TRBD2
TGTGCCACCAGTGATTCGCACTGGACAGGGGCTTTCTTT | CATSDSHWTGAFF | NA | TRBJ1-1 | TRBV24-1 | TRBD1
TGCGCCAGCAGCTACGGACAGAGCTCTGGAAACACCATATATTTT | CASSYGQSSGNTIYF | few | TRBJ1-3 | TRBV5-1 | NA
TGTGCTAGTGGTGGGGGACTTAGCTCCTACAATGAGCAGTTCTTC | CASGGGLSSYNEQFF | many | TRBJ2-1 | TRBV12-5 | NA
TGCAGTGCTAGTCGAGCGGGAAGCGAAAACATTCAGTACTTC | CSASRAGSENIQYF | many | TRBJ2-4 | TRBV20-1 | TRBD2
TGTGCCAGCAGCTCCCCCCAGACAGGCTATGAAAAACTGTTTTTT | CASSSPQTGYEKLFF | many | TRBJ1-4 | TRBV7-9 | NA
TGTGCCAGCAGTTACGGACCGACTAGCGGGAGCCTTAAGAGCTCCTACAATGAGCAGTTCTTC | CASSYGPTSGSLKSSYNEQFF | many | TRBJ2-1 | TRBV6-1 | TRBD2
TGTGCCAGCAGCCCTAGACTAGCGACCTACAATGAGCAGTTCTTC | CASSPRLATYNEQFF | many | TRBJ2-1 | TRBV11-2 | TRBD2
TGCAGTGCTAGAGTTGGAGGCTGGTACAATGAGCAGTTCTTC | CSARVGGWYNEQFF | NA | TRBJ2-1 | TRBV20-1 | NA
TGTGCCAGCAGCTTAAGTGCGGGAGGGACAGACCTCTCACCCCTCCACTTT | CASSLSAGGTDLSPLHF | many | TRBJ1-6 | TRBV11-2 | TRBD1
TGTGCCATCAGTGAGGAATTCGGGACAGGGACGAACACCGGGGAGCTGTTTTTT | CAISEEFGTGTNTGELFF | many | TRBJ2-2 | TRBV10-3 | TRBD1
TGTGCCACCAGTGATTCGCAAGTGGACTCTAAGAACTACAATGAGCAGTTCTTC | CATSDSQVDSKNYNEQFF | few | TRBJ2-1 | TRBV24-1 | NA
TGTGCCAGCGGGACGGGATTTTACACCGGGGAGCTGTTTTTT | CASGTGFYTGELFF | many | TRBJ2-2 | TRBV6-2/TRBV6-3 | NA
TGTGCCAGCAGCTTAGTTCCGAAAGGGGGTGCCCAAGAGACCCAGTACTTC | CASSLVPKGGAQETQYF | few | TRBJ2-5 | TRBV7-8 | NA
TGTGCCAGCAGTTTGTGGCAGGGTAACAATCAGCCCCAGCATTTT | CASSLWQGNNQPQHF | once | TRBJ1-5 | TRBV28 | NA
TGTGCCAGCAGTTCCCGGGACAGGCAAGAGACCCAGTACTTC | CASSSRDRQETQYF | many | TRBJ2-5 | TRBV6-2/TRBV6-3 | TRBD1
TGCGCCAGCAGCCAAGGGGACGGTGGGAGCGGGAGGGCCTACGAGCAGTACTTC | CASSQGDGGSGRAYEQYF | NA | TRBJ2-7 | TRBV4-1 | TRBD2
TGTGCCAGCAGCGAAATTACAGGGGCTGAAGCTTTCTTT | CASSEITGAEAFF | few | TRBJ1-1 | TRBV9 | TRBD1
TGTGCCAGCAGCTTGATCCGGGAAAATGGCTACACCTTC | CASSLIRENGYTF | few | TRBJ1-2 | TRBV7-9 | NA
TGCGCCAGCAGCCGAATTACTAGCGGGAAAGCCAAAAACATTCAGTACTTC | CASSRITSGKAKNIQYF | few | TRBJ2-4 | TRBV4-1 | TRBD2
TGTGCCAGCAGTAGAGGGGAAATTAATTCACCCCTCCACTTT | CASSRGEINSPLHF | many | TRBJ1-6 | TRBV5-8 | NA
TGTGCCAGCAGCTGGGGACAGGGGGCAAAAAACATTCAGTACTTC | CASSWGQGAKNIQYF | NA | TRBJ2-4 | TRBV11-3 | TRBD1
TGTGCCATCAGTGAGTCGAGAGGTCAGGGAGGGACCCAGTACTTC | CAISESRGQGGTQYF | NA | TRBJ2-5 | TRBV10-3 | NA
TGTGCCAGCAGCTTACCGACCCCGGGGGCAAATGAGCAGTTCTTC | CASSLPTPGANEQFF | many | TRBJ2-1 | TRBV7-3 | NA
TGCGCCAGCAGCCAAGACGATCGCTGGACTAGCGGGAGCCGGGAGACCCAGTACTTC | CASSQDDRWTSGSRETQYF | NA | TRBJ2-5 | TRBV4-3 | TRBD2
TGCAGCGTATTAGCGGGAGTGTACGAGCAGTACTTC | CSVLAGVYEQYF | many | TRBJ2-7 | TRBV29-1 | TRBD2
TGTGCCAGCAGTTTCGTAGAGGTCGCGGGTTACGAGCAGTACTTC | CASSFVEVAGYEQYF | many | TRBJ2-7 | TRBV28 | NA
TGTGCCAGCAGCTTATATGAGACCCAGTACTTC | CASSLYETQYF | many | TRBJ2-5 | TRBV7-2 | NA
TGTGCCAGCAGTGAAATGACACGCACTGAAGCTTTCTTT | CASSEMTRTEAFF | few | TRBJ1-1 | TRBV6-1 | NA
TGTGCCAGCACCGAAGACGACGCTGGGGCCAACGTCCTGACTTTC | CASTEDDAGANVLTF | NA | TRBJ2-6 | TRBV6-2/TRBV6-3 | NA
TGTGCCAGCAGTGAAGCTTATGAGCAGTTCTTC | CASSEAYEQFF | few | TRBJ2-1 | TRBV6-1 | NA
TGTGCCAGCAGCCCGCAGGTTGCTCGATCTGGAAACACCATATATTTT | CASSPQVARSGNTIYF | few | TRBJ1-3 | TRBV7-2 | NA
TGTGCCAGCAGCCGGGGGACAGGGATTGAGCAGTACTTC | CASSRGTGIEQYF | few | TRBJ2-7 | TRBV7-9 | TRBD1
TGTGCCAGCAGCTTGAATAGCGGACCCACAGATACGCAGTATTTT | CASSLNSGPTDTQYF | few | TRBJ2-3 | TRBV13 | NA
TGTGCCAGCAGTTTATCGGTGGGACTAGCGAACACCGGGGAGCTGTTTTTT | CASSLSVGLANTGELFF | NA | TRBJ2-2 | TRBV27 | TRBD2
TGCGCCAGCAGCTTGGCTACTAGCGGCGACACAGATACGCAGTATTTT | CASSLATSGDTDTQYF | many | TRBJ2-3 | TRBV5-1 | TRBD2
TGTGCCAGCAGAGAGGATAACACTGAAGCTTTCTTT | CASREDNTEAFF | many | TRBJ1-1 | TRBV6-2/TRBV6-3 | NA
TGCGCCAGCAGGTCGGGACAGCCGCCGGGACTAGAAAACAATGAGCAGTTCTTC | CASRSGQPPGLENNEQFF | many | TRBJ2-1 | TRBV5-1 | NA
TGTGCCAGCAGCCAAGTCGTCAGCAGGGGGAAAACAGATACGCAGTATTTT | CASSQVVSRGKTDTQYF | few | TRBJ2-3 | TRBV4-2 | TRBD1
TGTGCCAGCAGTTTATTGCCGGGACTGGAAGCTTTCTTT | CASSLLPGLEAFF | many | TRBJ1-1 | TRBV12-3/TRBV12-4 | NA
TGTGCCAGCAGCAGGACTAGCGGTTACACAGGTACGCAGTATTTT | CASSRTSGYTGTQYF | NA | TRBJ2-3 | TRBV7-3 | TRBD2
TGCGCCAGCAGCCGAATTGTCGGGTCCGAGCAGTACTTC | CASSRIVGSEQYF | NA | TRBJ2-7 | TRBV4-3 | NA
TGCAGTGCTAGACGACTCTGGGCGGTGAACACTGAAGCTTTCTTT | CSARRLWAVNTEAFF | many | TRBJ1-1 | TRBV20-1 | NA
TGTGCCAGCAGCTTCGGCGGGAGTAGGGTAGACAATGAGCAGTTCTTC | CASSFGGSRVDNEQFF | few | TRBJ2-1 | TRBV5-8 | TRBD2
TGTGCCAGCAGCCGGACTAGCGGGAGAGGAGAGACCCAGTACTTC | CASSRTSGRGETQYF | many | TRBJ2-5 | TRBV5-4 | TRBD2
TGTGCCAGCAGCCAAGAACTAGCGGGACCCACAGATACGCAGTATTTT | CASSQELAGPTDTQYF | many | TRBJ2-3 | TRBV3-1 | TRBD2
TGCGCCAGCCCGGGAAGCCCGAGCAATCAGCCCCAGCATTTT | CASPGSPSNQPQHF | NA | TRBJ1-5 | TRBV5-1 | NA